Presented here are 30 T cell receptor beta chains from one specimen sequenced in a study of shared clonotypes between healthy human individuals. Generated by immunoSEQ multiplex PCR, the TCRdb table keeps only in-frame clones and is missing some. In the table there are 2 million to 2.5 million clones, around 90% of which are singletons. What was sequenced was naive CD4+ T cells from PBMCs. Subset reported: CD45RA+ positively selected. These TCRs come from a man aged 18 to 30 in good health. Some clones in this sample may be carry-over from other donors' samples.

This chain uses TRBV7-3 with TRBJ1-1; no clear D gene. CDR1 SGHTA and CDR2 FQGTGA come from the germline V gene. The CDR3 is 13 amino acids. Deletions cut 4 bases from V and 13 bases from J, with 19 bases between. In nucleotides, the CDR3 is TGTGCCAGCAGCTCCCTTAGGACTTTAAGAGGTTTCTTT. Protein product: CASSSLRTLRGFF.

J is TRBJ2-5 and V is TRBV15, with D possibly matching TRBD2 (6 bases). Germline V gene data show CDR1 as LNHNV and CDR2 as YYDKDF (reference sequence). The germline V and J ends were trimmed by 8 bases and 2 bases, with 15 bases remaining between them. The CDR3 spans 14 residues. CDR3 in DNA: TGTGCCACCTCAGGGCGCGGGATTCAAGAGACCCAGTACTTC. It yields the protein CATSGRGIQETQYF.

This chain connects TRBV6-6 to TRBJ2-7, with no clear D. The length of the CDR3 is 12 residues. Trimming stripped 6 bases from V and 6 bases from J, with 12 bases between. Germline loops: CDR1 MNHNY, CDR2 SVGAGI (reference sequence). The CDR3 DNA sequence: TGTGCCAGCAGCTCCACTCCTTCCGAGCAGTACTTC. Translation gives CASSSTPSEQYF.

V is TRBV5-1 and J is TRBJ2-2, with TRBD1 as a possible D gene (6 bases). The CDR3 extends over 13 amino acids. V was pared by 9 bases and J by 4 bases, with 13 bases between. Germline CDR1 and CDR2: SGHRS and YFSETQ. The CDR3 region is CATTQGATGELFF. In DNA form, the CDR3 reads TGCGCCACCACACAGGGTGCCACCGGGGAGCTGTTTTTT.

The chain has TRBV28 and TRBJ2-3, with D unresolved. The length of the CDR3 is 13 residues. Germline V lookup: CDR1 MDHEN, CDR2 SYDVKM. V was cut by 6 bases and J by 8 bases, with 15 bases left in between. CDR3 in amino acids: CASRIQTFGTQYF. CDR3 nucleotide sequence: TGTGCCAGCAGGATACAGACCTTCGGTACGCAGTATTTT. Based on the CDR3 plus reference TRBV28 and TRBJ2-3, the full variable domain is DVKVTQSSRYLVKRTGEKVFLECVQDMDHENMFWYRQDPGLGLRLIYFSYDVKMKEKGDIPEGYSVSREKKERFSLILESASTNQTSMYLCASRIQTFGTQYFGPGTRLTVL.

On this clone itself: At the DNA level, this CDR3 is encoded by other sequences in the same sample as well. J is TRBJ2-7 and V is TRBV27; TRBD1 agrees at 7 bases. V shed 2 bases, J shed 4 bases, and the junction held 2 bases outside the gene matches. The germline V gene encodes CDR1 MNHEY and CDR2 SMNVEV (reference sequence). This CDR3 contains 13 residues. CDR3 sequence: CASSLGTVYEQYF. DNA for the CDR3: TGTGCCAGCAGTTTAGGGACAGTATACGAGCAGTACTTC.

The chain carries TRBV27 and TRBJ2-6; D call uncertain. Trimming removed 5 bases at V and 2 bases at J, with 10 bases between. Germline CDR1 is MNHEY and CDR2 is SMNVEV (reference sequence). The CDR3 runs 15 residues. The CDR3 DNA sequence: TGTGCCAGCAGTCCAAACTCGGCTGGGGCCAACGTCCTGACTTTC. Residues: CASSPNSAGANVLTF.

CDR3 DNA sequence: TGCAGCGTTGAGAGAGGAAGCGGGGACGAGCAGTACTTC. This encodes CSVERGSGDEQYF. V is TRBV29-1 and J is TRBJ2-7, with TRBD2 identical over 7 bases. Trimming took 3 bases from V and 5 from J; bases not matched to a gene: 7. The CDR3 covers 13 residues. The V gene's germline CDR1 is SQVTM and CDR2 ANQGSEA.

The rearrangement uses TRBV19 and TRBJ2-2; tentatively, D is TRBD1 or TRBD2 (6 bases each). Germline V gene data show CDR1 as LNHDA and CDR2 as SQIVND (reference sequence). V lost 3 bases, J lost 4 bases, and 12 bases lay in between. The CDR3 has 15 residues. CDR3 amino acids: CASSIPRGRTGELFF. The CDR3 DNA follows: TGTGCCAGTAGTATTCCCCGGGGGCGCACCGGGGAGCTGTTTTTT.

This clone has a single count. Other DNA sequences within the sample encode an identical CDR3. The rearrangement joins TRBV15 to TRBJ2-3; TRBD2 might be the D (6 bases). The CDR3 length is 14 residues. Trimming shortened V by 0 bases and J by 3 bases, and 7 bases separated the two germline ends. Germline V gene data show CDR1 as LNHNV and CDR2 as YYDKDF (reference sequence). The CDR3 sequence is CATSRDRGTDTQYF. For the CDR3, the DNA is TGTGCCACCAGCAGAGATCGGGGGACAGATACGCAGTATTTT. The variable domain in full, with the rest retrieved from reference TRBV15 and TRBJ2-3, is DAMVIQNPRYQVTQFGKPVTLSCSQTLNHNVMYWYQQKSSQAPKLLFHYYDKDFNNEADTPDNFQSRRPNTSFCFLDIRSPGLGDTAMYLCATSRDRGTDTQYFGPGTRLTVL.

This chain links TRBV5-6 with TRBJ2-1; TRBD2 might be the D (6 bases). Trimming left V 2 bases short and J 9 bases short, with 12 bases between. The germline CDR1 and CDR2 sequences are SGHDT and YYEEEE. The CDR3 length is 13 residues. The CDR3 protein is CASSLAPRGEQFF. The CDR3 coding sequence is TGTGCCAGCAGCTTAGCCCCGCGGGGTGAGCAGTTCTTC.

The V and J genes are TRBV21-1 and TRBJ2-5; TRBD1, as called in the table, went unchecked against the DNA. TRBV21-1 is marked as a pseudogene. The CDR3 extends over 16 amino acids. DNA of the CDR3: TGTGCCAGCAACTCGCCGGGACAGGGAGGTCAGGAGACCCAGTACTTC. Its translation: CASNSPGQGGQETQYF.

The chain carries TRBV28 and TRBJ1-5; 10 nucleotides match TRBD1. J was trimmed by 5 bases and V by 5 bases; bases with no gene match: 6. The CDR3 has 15 residues. CDR1 and CDR2 (germline): MDHEN, SYDVKM. The chain's CDR3 is CASSRRTGGYQPQHF. Written as DNA, the CDR3 is TGTGCCAGCAGTCGGAGGACAGGGGGTTATCAGCCCCAGCATTTT.

The rearrangement joins TRBV18 to TRBJ2-7; 8 bases are shared with TRBD2. Germline values: CDR1 KGHSH, CDR2 LQKENI. Trimming cost V 1 base and J 3 bases; bases outside gene matches: 5. This CDR3 region has 15 residues. The CDR3 protein is CASSPLGLAGYEQYF. The DNA of the CDR3 is TGTGCCAGCTCACCACTAGGACTAGCTGGCTACGAGCAGTACTTC.

This clone was picked up a small number of times. This CDR3 is also generated by other DNA sequences in the sample. The chain has TRBV5-1 and TRBJ2-7, with D perhaps TRBD1 or TRBD2 (5 bases each). Trimming pared 4 bases from V and 4 bases from J, leaving 9 bases between. The CDR3 contains 12 residues. Germline V CDR1 and CDR2: SGHRS, YFSETQ. This CDR3 is CASSRDGYEQYF. DNA for the CDR3: TGCGCCAGCAGCCGGGACGGTTACGAGCAGTACTTC.

This chain connects TRBV27 to TRBJ2-7; 7 bases are shared with TRBD1. Germline CDR1 is MNHEY and CDR2 is SMNVEV (reference sequence). CDR3 size: 13 residues. Germline trimming cut 5 bases from V and 4 bases from J; bases unmatched to any gene: 5. CDR3 nucleotide sequence: TGTGCCAGCAGTCGCCAGACAGGGTACGAGCAGTACTTC. The encoded protein is CASSRQTGYEQYF.

This clone appeared a few times. The chain has TRBV30 and TRBJ2-2; D is possibly TRBD1 (6 bases). V dropped 4 bases and J dropped 7 bases, with 13 bases sitting between them. This CDR3 has 13 residues. Germline loops: CDR1 GTSNPN, CDR2 SVGIG (reference sequence). The CDR3 DNA is TGTGCCTGGAACAGGGAAAAAGTCGGGGAGCTGTTTTTT. Translating gives CAWNREKVGELFF. Full variable domain (remainder filled in from reference TRBV30 and TRBJ2-2): SQTIHQWPATLVQPVGSPLSLECTVEGTSNPNLYWYRQAAGRGLQLLFYSVGIGQISSEVPQNLSASRPQDRQFILSSKKLLLSDSGFYLCAWNREKVGELFFGEGSRLTVL.

This chain links TRBV10-3 with TRBJ2-5; TRBD2 aligns across 11 bases. The CDR3 has 16 residues. The germline CDR1 and CDR2 sequences are ENHRY and SYGVKD. V shed 6 bases, J shed 5 bases, and the junction held 11 bases outside the gene matches. CDR3 DNA sequence: TGTGCCATCAGGCCTACTACTAGCGGGAGCCGGGAGACCCAGTACTTC. Protein sequence: CAIRPTTSGSRETQYF.

In regard to this clone: Sequence at one end of the junction differs from germline and may be a read error. The chain uses TRBV28 and TRBJ2-1; 8 bases fit TRBD2. CDR1 is MDHEN, CDR2 SYDVKM, per germline. This CDR3 contains 17 residues. In DNA, the CDR3 is TGTGCCAGCAGTCTAGCGGGTCGCGGGAGCTCCCACAATGAGCAGTTCTTC. It codes for CASSLAGRGSSHNEQFF.

The chain employs TRBV7-3 and TRBJ2-2; D is unresolved. V was shortened by 5 bases and J by 7 bases, with 14 bases between the two germline ends. Germline V gives CDR1 SGHTA, CDR2 FQGTGA. The CDR3 totals 14 residues. CDR3 coding DNA: TGTGCCAGCAGCATCGGACCAACTTTCGGGGAGCTGTTTTTT. This codes for CASSIGPTFGELFF.

The V call is TRBV5-1, the J call TRBJ1-4, with TRBD1 identical over 10 bases. The CDR3 runs 16 residues. Germline V lookup: CDR1 SGHRS, CDR2 YFSETQ. The junction had 10 bases not matched to a gene; V was cut back by 4 bases and J by 7 bases. This CDR3 is CASSPLGDRGTEKLFF. DNA of the CDR3: TGCGCCAGCAGCCCACTCGGGGACAGGGGCACTGAAAAACTGTTTTTT.

The chain uses TRBV10-3 and TRBJ2-5; 10 positions agree with TRBD2. CDR1 and CDR2 from the germline V gene are ENHRY and SYGVKD. This CDR3 region has 15 residues. The ends lost 6 bases at V and 2 bases at J; junction bases unmatched: 6. In nucleotides, the CDR3 is TGTGCCATCAGGAGAGCGGGAGGGGGGCAAGAGACCCAGTACTTC. Translating it yields CAIRRAGGGQETQYF.

This chain connects TRBV10-3 to TRBJ2-7, with TRBD2 as a possible D gene (7 bases). Trimming removed 0 bases at V and 5 bases at J, with 11 bases between. This CDR3 has 14 residues. Germline V gene sequence: CDR1 ENHRY, CDR2 SYGVKD. This CDR3 is CAISESGGADEQYF. In DNA form, the CDR3 reads TGTGCCATCAGTGAGTCGGGGGGGGCGGACGAGCAGTACTTC.

Remarks on this clone: The same CDR3 can be traced to other DNA sequences in this sample. V usage is TRBV5-1 and J usage is TRBJ1-2, with D uncertain. Trimming removed 0 bases at V and 3 bases at J, with 9 bases between. In germline, CDR1 is SGHRS, CDR2 YFSETQ. The CDR3 is 14 amino acids. Here the CDR3 reads CASSLAGRHYGYTF. In DNA, the CDR3 is TGCGCCAGCAGCTTGGCCGGCCGTCACTATGGCTACACCTTC.

The chain combines TRBV5-1 with TRBJ2-7; D gene ambiguous. The CDR3 loop spans 13 amino acids. Germline CDR1 is SGHRS and CDR2 is YFSETQ. V was pared by 2 bases and J by 4 bases, with 10 bases between. For the CDR3, the DNA is TGCGCCAGCAGCTTAAGACCCAGATACGAGCAGTACTTC. Translating it yields CASSLRPRYEQYF.

This clone was seen only a few times. This same CDR3 is encoded by further DNA sequences in the sample. The J gene is TRBJ1-1, the V gene TRBV2, with a possible D match to TRBD1 (5 bases). The CDR3 is 14 amino acids. Deletions cut 1 base from V and 0 bases from J, with 6 bases between. CDR1 and CDR2 from the germline V gene are SNHLY and FYNNEI. The CDR3 nucleotides read TGTGCCAGCAGTGAAGGACAGATGAACACTGAAGCTTTCTTT. Its protein product is CASSEGQMNTEAFF.

The chain has TRBV14 and TRBJ2-1, with D perhaps TRBD2 (6 bases). Germline loops: CDR1 SGHDN, CDR2 FVKESK. The CDR3 loop spans 18 amino acids. V shed 0 bases and J shed 6 bases, with 21 bases lying between them. The CDR3 spells CASSQDSRRELYLNEQFF. CDR3 coding DNA: TGTGCCAGCAGCCAAGATAGTCGGCGGGAACTGTACCTCAATGAGCAGTTCTTC.

This rearrangement joins TRBV11-2 to TRBJ2-3, with D tentatively TRBD1 (7 bases). The V gene lost 1 base and the J gene lost 3 bases, with 14 bases spanning the gap. Germline-derived CDR1 and CDR2 are SGHAT and FQNNGV. The CDR3 is 16 amino acids. The CDR3 sequence is CASSLVLQGRTDTQYF. As DNA, the CDR3 is TGTGCCAGCAGCTTAGTTTTACAGGGGAGGACAGATACGCAGTATTTT.

This chain connects TRBV18 to TRBJ1-1, with D maybe TRBD1 (6 bases). Germline V gene lookup returns CDR1 KGHSH and CDR2 LQKENI. This CDR3 has 15 amino acids. V shed 2 bases and J shed 3 bases, with 13 bases lying between them. As DNA, the CDR3 is TGTGCCAGCTCACCAAAGGGGGGGTCATACACTGAAGCTTTCTTT. Translation gives CASSPKGGSYTEAFF. The full variable domain, in which reference TRBV18 and TRBJ1-1 provide the parts outside the CDR3, is NAGVMQNPRHLVRRRGQEARLRCSPMKGHSHVYWYRQLPEEGLKFMVYLQKENIIDESGMPKERFSAEFPKEGPSILRIQQVVRGDSAAYFCASSPKGGSYTEAFFGQGTRLTVV.

This chain joins TRBV27 and TRBJ2-7; D remains unclear. CDR3 length: 14 residues. Between the trimmed V and J ends, which lost 3 bases and 2 bases, there was a span of 11 bases. Germline V gene data show CDR1 as MNHEY and CDR2 as SMNVEV (reference sequence). The DNA of the CDR3 is TGTGCCAGCAGTTTCGCTCTACCGCCCTACGAGCAGTACTTC. It specifies CASSFALPPYEQYF.